This is a list of T cell receptor beta chains from one sample in a study of blood T cells in healthy people across ages. Each CDR3 protein is one row after TCRdb ran MiXCR on the 5' RACE reads. Among approximately 850,000 distinct CDR3 sequences, 58% were seen once, and the ten largest hold approximately 21%. The sequencing input was blood. These receptors all come from a man aged 25-40 years in good health. Each CDR3 is given with its conserved first and last residue. The D gene is left open where the match is weak. The size entry is marked missing in some rows and otherwise reads once, few, many or a size class.

>TRBD2|TRBV5-4|TRBJ2-3|NA
CASSLMTGGPYTQYF
TGTGCCAGCAGCTTGATGACGGGGGGGCCTTATACGCAGTATTTT
>NA|TRBV25-1|TRBJ2-7|NA
CASRPSLGVRSEQYF
TGTGCCAGCAGGCCCTCCCTAGGGGTGCGCTCCGAGCAGTACTTC
>NA|TRBV20-1|TRBJ2-5|many
CSARAGGAQETQYF
TGCAGTGCTAGAGCTGGGGGGGCTCAGGAGACCCAGTACTTC
>TRBD1|TRBV16|TRBJ1-1|NA
CASSQGQGISEAFF
TGTGCCAGCAGCCAGGGACAGGGGATCTCTGAAGCTTTCTTT
>TRBD1|TRBV6-5|TRBJ2-7|NA
CASTSSRDRSADEQYF
TGTGCCAGCACCTCATCCCGGGACAGGTCAGCCGACGAGCAGTACTTC
>NA|TRBV6-5|TRBJ2-6|NA
CASSSLSQGANVLTF
TGTGCCAGCAGTTCACTCTCGCAGGGGGCCAACGTCCTGACTTTC
>NA|TRBV7-9|TRBJ1-1|NA
CASSIGGPNTEAFF
TGTGCCAGCAGCATCGGGGGGCCGAACACTGAAGCTTTCTTT
>NA|TRBV15|TRBJ2-7|NA
CATSRERAREQYF
TGTGCCACCAGCAGAGAACGGGCGCGCGAGCAGTACTTC
>NA|TRBV28|TRBJ2-7|few
CASSSRPGGGSYEQYF
TGTGCCAGCAGTTCCCGACCAGGGGGGGGCTCCTACGAGCAGTACTTC
>NA|TRBV7-8|TRBJ2-3|few
CASSSSPGRADTQYF
TGTGCCAGCAGCTCTAGCCCAGGCCGGGCAGATACGCAGTATTTT
>NA|TRBV29-1|TRBJ1-2|NA
CSYGPQEAGGYTF
TGCAGCTACGGGCCCCAGGAAGCAGGTGGCTACACCTTC
>NA|TRBV7-2|TRBJ1-2|NA
CASSSTGGANYGFTF
TGTGCCAGCAGCTCTACGGGCGGAGCTAACTATGGCTTCACCTTC
>TRBD2|TRBV29-1|TRBJ2-5|few
CSVGRTSTTRETQYF
TGCAGCGTTGGAAGGACTAGCACCACTAGAGAGACCCAGTACTTC
>NA|TRBV7-2|TRBJ2-6|NA
CASSHGRSGANVLTF
TGTGCCAGCAGCCACGGCCGCTCTGGGGCCAACGTCCTGACTTTC
>NA|TRBV6-5|TRBJ2-1|NA
CASSFGPDRLNEQFF
TGTGCCAGCAGCTTTGGTCCGGATCGTCTTAATGAGCAGTTCTTC
>NA|TRBV28|TRBJ2-5|NA
CASSPREGRETQYF
TGTGCCAGCAGTCCCCGAGAGGGAAGGGAGACCCAGTACTTC
>TRBD2|TRBV29-1|TRBJ2-5|NA
CSVGPSGVEGEQYF
TGCAGCGTTGGCCCTAGCGGGGTAGAGGGAGAGCAGTACTTC
>TRBD1|TRBV27|TRBJ2-1|NA
CASSYRGRDNEQFF
TGTGCCAGCAGTTACAGGGGGAGAGACAATGAGCAGTTCTTC
>TRBD1|TRBV6-2/TRBV6-3|TRBJ2-4|NA
CASYPGTGPLNIQYF
TGTGCCAGCTATCCTGGGACAGGGCCCTTAAACATTCAGTACTTC
>NA|TRBV4-2|TRBJ2-1|once
CASSQLPLSNEQFF
TGTGCCAGCAGCCAACTCCCCCTATCCAATGAGCAGTTCTTC
>NA|TRBV29-1|TRBJ1-1|NA
CSVEVVVNTEAFF
TGCAGCGTTGAGGTCGTGGTAAACACTGAAGCTTTCTTT
>NA|TRBV5-6|TRBJ1-1|NA
CASRRYTGPWISEAFF
TGTGCCAGCAGGCGATACACCGGGCCCTGGATCAGTGAAGCTTTCTTT
>NA|TRBV20-1|TRBJ2-1|NA
CGATTVAEEEQFF
TGCGGTGCCACAACAGTAGCTGAGGAAGAGCAGTTCTTC
>TRBD2|TRBV7-2|TRBJ2-1|NA
CASSFRTGGPTEQFF
TGTGCCAGCAGCTTTAGGACGGGAGGGCCAACTGAGCAGTTCTTC
>NA|TRBV3-1|TRBJ1-2|NA
CASSPTGIQYGYTF
TGTGCCAGCAGCCCTACTGGCATCCAATATGGCTACACCTTC
>NA|TRBV14|TRBJ1-6|NA
CASSLGLYNSPLHF
TGTGCCAGCAGTTTGGGACTTTATAATTCACCCCTCCACTTT
>NA|TRBV18|TRBJ2-7|NA
CASSRDPFLYEQYF
TGTGCCAGCTCTCGGGACCCGTTTCTGTACGAGCAGTACTTC
>NA|TRBV3-1|TRBJ2-5|NA
CASSQGDLFETQYF
TGTGCCAGCAGCCAAGGGGACTTGTTTGAGACCCAGTACTTC
>NA|TRBV12-3/TRBV12-4|TRBJ2-3|NA
CASSGGVAADAQYF
TGTGCCAGCAGTGGCGGGGTGGCCGCAGATGCGCAGTATTTT
>NA|TRBV7-8|TRBJ2-7|NA
CASSLAAGSAYEQYF
TGTGCCAGCAGCTTAGCTGCGGGATCGGCCTACGAGCAGTACTTC